Listed here are 31 T cell receptor beta chains from one sample, sequenced in a study of T-cell reconstitution after alpha-beta-depleted transplantation in children. This sample's TCRbeta library carried unique molecular identifier barcodes. One entry per CDR3 protein, called by TCRdb with MiXCR from the PCR reads. Here the sample spans around 580,000 distinct CDR3 sequences, 25% to 30% being singletons. The source was PBMCs, collected before TCRalphabeta/CD19-depleted stem cell transplant. The origin of the receptors is a boy under two years old with Wiskott-Aldrich syndrome, due to receive a stem cell transplant.

V gene TRBV5-1 combines with J gene TRBJ2-7; 16 bases line up with TRBD2. The V gene's germline CDR1 is SGHRS and CDR2 YFSETQ. J gave up 1 base and V 4 bases, and 5 bases lay outside the gene matches. CDR3 length: 17 amino acids. CDR3 DNA: TGCGCCAGCAGCGCGGGACTAGCGGGAGGGAAATCCTACGAGCAGTACTTC. Its protein is CASSAGLAGGKSYEQYF.

V gene TRBV5-4 combines with J gene TRBJ2-5; D is undetermined. The CDR3 sequence is 14 residues long. V lost 4 bases and J lost 1, with 11 bases in between. Germline values: CDR1 SGHNT, CDR2 YYREEE (reference sequence). DNA of the CDR3: TGTGCCAGCAGCCCCGAGCGCGTCCAAGAGACCCAGTACTTC. This codes for CASSPERVQETQYF.

V gene TRBV7-2 combines with J gene TRBJ2-3; TRBD1 is a possible D gene (7 bases). Germline CDR1 reads SGHTA; CDR2 reads FQGNSA. CDR3 length equals 15 residues. Trimming shortened V by 4 bases and J by 4 bases, and 15 bases separated the two germline ends. The CDR3 reads CASSSEGAGSDTQYF. The CDR3 DNA follows: TGTGCCAGCAGCTCGGAGGGGGCAGGATCAGATACGCAGTATTTT.

The V and J genes are TRBV27 and TRBJ2-7; D possibly uses TRBD1 or TRBD2 (5 bases each). Trimming removed 3 bases at V and 0 bases at J, with 9 bases between. The CDR3 runs to 14 residues. The V gene's germline CDR1 is MNHEY and CDR2 SMNVEV (reference sequence). The CDR3 sequence is CASSFWGSSYEQYF. CDR3 bases: TGTGCCAGCAGTTTTTGGGGGAGCTCCTACGAGCAGTACTTC.

The chain couples TRBV27 to TRBJ2-1; D remains unclear. V was clipped by 5 bases and J by 2 bases, with 10 bases between them. Germline-derived CDR1 and CDR2 are MNHEY and SMNVEV (reference sequence). The CDR3 contains 14 residues. The CDR3, as DNA: TGTGCCAGCAGTACCCAGGCCACCTACAATGAGCAGTTCTTC. Its protein product is CASSTQATYNEQFF.

This clonotype has only a few counts. This chain uses TRBV4-2 with TRBJ2-5; 13 nucleotides agree with TRBD2. From germline, CDR1 is LGHNA and CDR2 YNFKEQ. The V and J ends lost 0 bases and 1 base, in that order; junction bases with no gene match: 5. The CDR3 runs to 18 residues. CDR3 amino acids: CASSQDWRTSGSQETQYF. In DNA form, the CDR3 reads TGTGCCAGCAGCCAAGATTGGAGGACTAGCGGGAGCCAAGAGACCCAGTACTTC.

The chain links TRBV12-3 or TRBV12-4 to TRBJ2-5; possibly TRBD2 for D (7 bases). Between the trimmed V and J ends, which lost 2 bases and 6 bases, there was a span of 16 bases. The CDR3 contains 15 residues. Here the CDR3 DNA reads TGTGCCAGCAGTTTACGACAGGCGGGGGAGAAGACCCAGTACTTC. Its protein is CASSLRQAGEKTQYF.

This chain connects TRBV9 to TRBJ2-1; 7 nucleotides agree with TRBD2. J lost 1 base, V lost 2 bases, and 6 bases had no gene match. This CDR3 spans 16 amino acids. Germline-derived CDR1 and CDR2 are SGDLS and YYNGEE. The CDR3 nucleotides are TGTGCCAGCAGCGTGGGGGGGAGAAGGTCCTACAATGAGCAGTTCTTC. Translation: CASSVGGRRSYNEQFF.

The V and J genes are TRBV10-3 and TRBJ2-1; TRBD2 aligns across 12 bases. The germline CDR1 and CDR2 sequences are ENHRY and SYGVKD. The ends lost 7 bases at V and 9 bases at J; junction bases unmatched: 7. The CDR3 has 14 amino acids. The CDR3 sequence is CAITPGLAGSEQFF. CDR3 nucleotides: TGTGCCATCACACCTGGACTAGCGGGATCTGAGCAGTTCTTC.

This clonotype was seen a handful of times. This chain links TRBV20-1 with TRBJ1-4; D gene ambiguous. CDR3 size: 12 residues. The V and J ends lost 3 bases and 4 bases respectively, with 6 bases between them. The germline V gene encodes CDR1 DFQATT and CDR2 SNEGSKA (reference sequence). The CDR3 DNA follows: TGCAGTGCTAGTGGCTTTAATGAAAAACTGTTTTTT. It is translated as CSASGFNEKLFF.

The V gene is TRBV18, the J gene TRBJ2-5; 8 bases line up with TRBD1. The trim removed 4 bases at V and 5 bases at J, leaving 12 bases unmatched. CDR3 length: 16 residues. Germline V gene lookup returns CDR1 KGHSH and CDR2 LQKENI. CDR3 protein: CASSLTDRVLLETQYF. The CDR3 coding sequence is TGTGCCAGCTCACTCACGGACAGGGTCTTGCTGGAGACCCAGTACTTC.

This clonotype appeared a few times. The gene calls are TRBV12-3 or TRBV12-4 and TRBJ1-1, with unresolved D. Trimming pared 3 bases from V and 1 base from J, leaving 12 bases between. The CDR3 sequence is 15 residues long. The CDR3 region has the DNA TGTGCCAGCAGTTTCAGTTTCCCGGGGAACACTGAAGCTTTCTTT. Protein: CASSFSFPGNTEAFF.

There are a few counts of this clonotype. The chain has TRBV24-1 and TRBJ2-7, with 7 bases identical to TRBD2. The V segment lost 5 bases and the J segment 4 bases; nucleotides outside the gene matches: 7. Germline lookup yields CDR1 KGHDR and CDR2 SFDVKD. The CDR3 is 14 amino acids. The CDR3 reads CATSVRLAQYEQYF. The CDR3 region has the DNA TGTGCCACCAGTGTTAGACTAGCTCAATACGAGCAGTACTTC.

The table lists this clonotype with a few counts. This chain joins TRBV28 and TRBJ1-2; D uncertain. CDR3 length: 13 amino acids. From germline, CDR1 is MDHEN and CDR2 SYDVKM. Trimming took 3 bases from V and 6 from J, leaving 11 bases between them. CDR3 sequence reads: CASSFIIGDGYTF. The CDR3 coding sequence is TGTGCCAGCAGTTTTATAATAGGAGATGGCTACACCTTC.

This chain links TRBV19 with TRBJ2-1, with 9 bases lining up with TRBD1. The CDR3 length is 15 residues. J lost 6 bases, V lost 10 bases, and 13 bases had no gene match. Germline values: CDR1 LNHDA, CDR2 SQIVND (reference sequence). The CDR3 here is CATALGQGNFNEQFF. The CDR3 region has the DNA TGTGCCACTGCCCTGGGACAGGGTAATTTCAATGAGCAGTTCTTC.

This clonotype was seen more than once but under ten times. The chain combines TRBV15 with TRBJ2-5, with a possible D match to TRBD2 (5 bases). Per the germline V gene, CDR1 is LNHNV and CDR2 is YYDKDF (reference sequence). The CDR3 extends over 13 amino acids. V lost 1 base and J lost 3, with 6 bases in between. This chain's CDR3 is CATSRGGKETQYF. The DNA for the CDR3 is TGTGCCACCAGCAGAGGAGGGAAAGAGACCCAGTACTTC.

The chain links TRBV5-1 to TRBJ2-3, with 10 bases fitting TRBD2. Germline values: CDR1 SGHRS, CDR2 YFSETQ. V trimming: 0 bases; J trimming: 1 base; junction bases outside the gene matches: 5. CDR3 length equals 17 residues. This CDR3 reads CASSLGLAGVRTDTQYF. The DNA of the CDR3 is TGCGCCAGCAGCTTGGGCCTAGCGGGAGTACGCACAGATACGCAGTATTTT.

The chain has TRBV7-8 and TRBJ2-1; maybe TRBD2 (5 bases). This CDR3 contains 13 residues. V was cut by 3 bases and J by 5 bases, with 8 bases left in between. Germline CDR1 and CDR2: SGHVS and FQNEAQ. CDR3 region: CASSLGADNEQFF. Here the CDR3 DNA reads TGTGCCAGCAGCTTGGGAGCGGACAATGAGCAGTTCTTC.

The sample holds a few counts of this clonotype. CDR3 bases: TGCAGCGTTGGGGACAGGGTACACAATGAGCAGTTCTTC. It codes for CSVGDRVHNEQFF. The chain has TRBV29-1 and TRBJ2-1, with TRBD1 matching 9 bases. Germline V gives CDR1 SQVTM, CDR2 ANQGSEA. This CDR3 has 13 amino acids. The ends lost 4 bases at V and 5 bases at J; junction bases unmatched: 3.

This clonotype has more than one count but fewer than ten. The V and J genes are TRBV24-1 and TRBJ2-3; 11 bases agree with TRBD1. In germline, CDR1 is KGHDR, CDR2 SFDVKD. Trimming took 3 bases from V and 3 from J; bases not matched to a gene: 7. The CDR3 is made up of 17 amino acids. In DNA form, the CDR3 reads TGTGCCACCAGTGATCCCCTAGGGGACAGGGGGACAGATACGCAGTATTTT. This encodes CATSDPLGDRGTDTQYF.

The chain joins TRBV7-9 to TRBJ2-5; unclear D gene. Germline CDR1 is SEHNR and CDR2 is FQNEAQ (reference sequence). CDR3 length: 17 residues. V lost 3 bases and J lost 1, with 18 bases in between. The CDR3, as DNA: TGTGCCAGCAGCTTTCCCCCCACCCATTTTCCCCAAGAGACCCAGTACTTC. It codes for CASSFPPTHFPQETQYF.

The chain is built from TRBV11-3 and TRBJ1-1, with a weak D call TRBD1 (6 bases). V was trimmed by 1 base and J by 1 base, leaving 16 bases between them. Per the germline V gene, CDR1 is SGHNT and CDR2 is YENEEA. The CDR3 sequence is 17 residues long. CDR3 residues: CASSLVVTGKGNTEAFF. The CDR3 DNA reads TGTGCCAGCAGCTTAGTCGTAACAGGGAAGGGGAACACTGAAGCTTTCTTT.

This clonotype was seen a handful of times. The rearrangement joins TRBV29-1 to TRBJ2-4, with TRBD1 as a possible D gene (5 bases). This CDR3 has 11 residues. Germline-derived CDR1 and CDR2 are SQVTM and ANQGSEA. V was shortened by 4 bases and J by 9 bases, with 10 bases between the two germline ends. As DNA, the CDR3 is TGCAGCGTTGTTACAGGTGGCATTCAGTACTTC. It codes for CSVVTGGIQYF.

The chain couples TRBV14 to TRBJ2-7; D ambiguous. V was trimmed by 4 bases and J by 5 bases, leaving 15 bases between them. CDR1 and CDR2 (germline): SGHDN, FVKESK. The CDR3 consists of 14 residues. This CDR3 is CASSPHTNTDEQYF. CDR3 DNA sequence: TGTGCCAGCAGCCCCCATACGAACACCGACGAGCAGTACTTC. Drawing the rest from reference TRBV14 and TRBJ2-7, the complete variable domain is EAGVTQFPSHSVIEKGQTVTLRCDPISGHDNLYWYRRVMGKEIKFLLHFVKESKQDESGMPNNRFLAERTGGTYSTLKVQPAELEDSGVYFCASSPHTNTDEQYFGPGTRLTVT.

The chain links TRBV27 to TRBJ2-3; a weak D match, TRBD2 (6 bases). Trimming shortened V by 2 bases and J by 2 bases, and 14 bases separated the two germline ends. Germline assignment: CDR1 MNHEY and CDR2 SMNVEV (reference sequence). The CDR3 length is 16 residues. The CDR3 region is CASSLNAGTYTDTQYF. In DNA form, the CDR3 reads TGTGCCAGCAGTTTAAACGCGGGAACTTACACAGATACGCAGTATTTT.

This clonotype was seen a handful of times. This chain uses TRBV12-3 or TRBV12-4 with TRBJ1-6; 9 bases map to TRBD1. This CDR3 is built from 14 residues. J gave up 7 bases and V 6 bases, and 4 bases lay outside the gene matches. The CDR3 DNA is TGTGCCAGCAGGCCCGGGACAGGGAATTCACCCCTCCACTTT. Its protein product is CASRPGTGNSPLHF.

This chain links TRBV7-8 with TRBJ2-1; no definite D call. With 8 bases removed from V and 9 bases from J, the gap between germline ends came to 17 bases. CDR1 is SGHVS and CDR2 is FQNEAQ in the germline V gene. The CDR3 contains 13 residues. CDR3 DNA: TGTGCCAGCGGGTACCGGGTCTCTGGTGAGCAGTTCTTC. Encoded protein: CASGYRVSGEQFF.

The chain couples TRBV27 to TRBJ2-1, with 9 bases matching TRBD2. This CDR3 has 17 amino acids. Looked up from germline, CDR1 is MNHEY and CDR2 is SMNVEV (reference sequence). The ends lost 2 bases at V and 4 bases at J; junction bases unmatched: 9. The CDR3 nucleotides are TGTGCCAGCAGTTTAAGGGGAGTGGCGGGAGGGTACAATGAGCAGTTCTTC. It specifies CASSLRGVAGGYNEQFF.

The gene calls are TRBV5-1 and TRBJ2-7; 8 bases align to TRBD1. The V segment lost 5 bases and the J segment 0 bases; nucleotides outside the gene matches: 7. The germline gives CDR1 SGHRS, CDR2 YFSETQ. The CDR3 runs to 15 residues. CDR3 sequence (DNA): TGCGCCAGCAGACACGCAGGGGGCAGCTCCTACGAGCAGTACTTC. Encoded protein: CASRHAGGSSYEQYF.

Only a few counts were recorded for this clonotype. The chain is built from TRBV20-1 and TRBJ1-3, with D uncertain. Germline V gene data show CDR1 as DFQATT and CDR2 as SNEGSKA (reference sequence). The CDR3 has 11 residues. The germline V and J ends were trimmed by 6 bases and 4 bases, with 7 bases remaining between them. DNA of the CDR3: TGCAGTGCCGTGGTCGGAAACACCATATATTTT. Amino acid sequence: CSAVVGNTIYF.

This chain links TRBV4-2 with TRBJ2-1, with 11 positions matching TRBD2. The CDR3 sequence is 15 residues long. After removal of 7 bases from V and 8 bases from J, the junction contained 10 bases not matched to a gene. The germline CDR1 and CDR2 sequences are LGHNA and YNFKEQ. The CDR3 DNA sequence: TGTGCCAGCACCCTGTTCCCGACTAGCGGGGATGAGCAGTTCTTC. Translation: CASTLFPTSGDEQFF.